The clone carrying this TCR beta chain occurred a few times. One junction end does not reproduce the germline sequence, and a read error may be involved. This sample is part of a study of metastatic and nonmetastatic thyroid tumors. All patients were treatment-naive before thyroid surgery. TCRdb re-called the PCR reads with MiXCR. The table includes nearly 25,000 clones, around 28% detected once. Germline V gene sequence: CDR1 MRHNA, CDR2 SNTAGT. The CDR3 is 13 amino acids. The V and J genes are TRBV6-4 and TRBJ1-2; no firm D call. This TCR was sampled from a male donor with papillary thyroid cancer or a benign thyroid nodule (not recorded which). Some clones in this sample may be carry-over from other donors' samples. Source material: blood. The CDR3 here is CVSSAVEGNGYTF. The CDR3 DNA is TGTGTCAGCAGTGCTGTGGAGGGTAATGGCTACACCTTC.